The 15 T cell receptor beta chains below come from one sample, sequenced in a study of T cells in Graves' hyperthyroidism and ophthalmopathy. Template material for amplifying TCR beta CDR3 regions consisted of RNA transcripts. An initial round of RT-PCR targeting the TCR CDR3 relied on the HTBI primer set. Via MiXCR, TCRdb re-called the multiplex PCR reads, giving one row per CDR3 protein. The table has approximately 710,000 distinct CDR3 sequences, 15% to 20% seen once; the top ten hold roughly 15%. Input material: blood. These receptors all come from a man over 45 with Graves' hyperthyroidism.

The chain combines TRBV29-1 with TRBJ1-1; perhaps TRBD1 as D (6 bases). V gave up 6 bases and J gave up 4 bases, with 15 bases separating them. Per the germline V gene, CDR1 is SQVTM and CDR2 is ANQGSEA. The CDR3 length is 13 residues. CDR3 nucleotides: TGCAGCGTGGCTCAGGGGTGGAGCACTGAAGCTTTCTTT. The encoded protein is CSVAQGWSTEAFF.

Here the CDR3 DNA reads TGTGCCAGCAGCCGCACGGACAGGGGGAGTCATAATGAAAAACTGTTTTTT. The encoded protein is CASSRTDRGSHNEKLFF. The genes are TRBV14 and TRBJ1-4; 10 positions match TRBD1. The CDR3 is made up of 17 amino acids. The trim removed 4 bases at V and 4 bases at J, leaving 9 bases unmatched. CDR1 is SGHDN, CDR2 FVKESK, per germline.

As regards this clonotype: One end of the junction fails to match germline, which may point to a read error. This chain joins TRBV11-3 and TRBJ1-1; D is undetermined. Germline loops: CDR1 SGHNT, CDR2 YENEEA. The CDR3 contains 13 residues. The CDR3 is CASSLVANTKAFF. In DNA form, the CDR3 reads TGTGCCAGCAGCTTAGTGGCTAACACTAAAGCTTTCTTT.

The count of this clonotype is one. This chain links TRBV5-1 with TRBJ2-7; D is possibly TRBD2 (5 bases). Trimming cost V 0 bases and J 4 bases, with 17 bases left between them. Germline loops: CDR1 SGHRS, CDR2 YFSETQ. The CDR3 covers 16 residues. The CDR3 is CASSLGLAPLSYEQYF. The CDR3 DNA reads as TGCGCCAGCAGCTTGGGGTTAGCGCCGCTGAGTTACGAGCAGTACTTC. The whole variable domain, remainder taken from reference TRBV5-1 and TRBJ2-7, is KAGVTQTPRYLIKTRGQQVTLSCSPISGHRSVSWYQQTPGQGLQFLFEYFSETQRNKGNFPGRFSGRQFSNSRSEMNVSTLELGDSALYLCASSLGLAPLSYEQYFGPGTRLTVT.

This clonotype was counted many times. The chain is built from TRBV2 and TRBJ2-5, with 13 positions matching TRBD2. This CDR3 comprises 17 residues. CDR1 is SNHLY, CDR2 FYNNEI, per germline. The ends lost 6 bases at V and 2 bases at J; junction bases unmatched: 9. CDR3: CASRRLAGGLEQETQYF. For the CDR3, the DNA is TGTGCCAGCAGGAGACTAGCGGGAGGCCTTGAGCAAGAGACCCAGTACTTC.

This clonotype was observed many times. This rearrangement joins TRBV28 to TRBJ2-3, with D unresolved. V gave up 5 bases and J gave up 0 bases, with 9 bases separating them. The CDR3 runs 14 residues. CDR1 is MDHEN, CDR2 SYDVKM, per germline. This chain's CDR3 is CASSLPDSTDTQYF. In DNA form, the CDR3 reads TGTGCCAGCAGTCTCCCAGATAGCACAGATACGCAGTATTTT.

This clonotype was observed a handful of times. V usage is TRBV19 and J usage is TRBJ1-1; D call uncertain. Germline V gene sequence: CDR1 LNHDA, CDR2 SQIVND (reference sequence). The CDR3 length is 17 residues. V lost 3 bases to trimming and J lost 0 bases, with 17 bases between them. The CDR3 DNA is TGTGCCAGTAGTATGTTGGTGGCAGGCGATATGAACACTGAAGCTTTCTTT. Protein sequence: CASSMLVAGDMNTEAFF.

Here the CDR3 reads CASSQPGAREQYF. For the CDR3, the DNA is TGCGCCAGCAGCCAACCGGGGGCGAGGGAGCAGTACTTC. This rearrangement joins TRBV4-3 to TRBJ2-7; the D call may be TRBD1 or TRBD2 (6 bases each). V was pared by 2 bases and J by 7 bases, with 12 bases between. The CDR3 is made up of 13 amino acids. Germline V gene sequence: CDR1 LGHNA, CDR2 YSLEER.

The chain is built from TRBV30 and TRBJ2-1; possible D gene TRBD1, 5 bases. CDR1 is GTSNPN, CDR2 SVGIG, per germline (reference sequence). The CDR3 length is 14 residues. V was trimmed by 0 bases and J by 6 bases, leaving 12 bases between them. CDR3 DNA: TGTGCCTGGAGTGTAGGGGTCGGGTTCAATGAGCAGTTCTTC. It translates to CAWSVGVGFNEQFF.

This clonotype was picked up many times. V is TRBV7-9 and J is TRBJ2-7, with D unresolved. Between the trimmed V and J ends, which lost 5 bases and 3 bases, there was a span of 14 bases. The CDR3 is 14 residues long. Germline assignment: CDR1 SEHNR and CDR2 FQNEAQ (reference sequence). Here the CDR3 reads CASSLGGQIYEQYF. The CDR3 nucleotides are TGTGCCAGCAGCCTCGGTGGTCAGATCTACGAGCAGTACTTC. The complete variable domain, with remaining parts taken from reference TRBV7-9 and TRBJ2-7, reads DTGVSQNPRHKITKRGQNVTFRCDPISEHNRLYWYRQTLGQGPEFLTYFQNEAQLEKSRLLSDRFSAERPKGSFSTLEIQRTEQGDSAMYLCASSLGGQIYEQYFGPGTRLTVT.

This clonotype was seen at least ten times. The genes are TRBV6-1 and TRBJ1-3; no clear D gene. CDR1 is MNHNS, CDR2 SASEGT, per germline. There are 15 residues in the CDR3. Trimming removed 6 bases from V and 0 bases from J, with 12 bases in between. CDR3 sequence: CASSPKRVSGNTIYF. The CDR3 nucleotides are TGTGCCAGCAGCCCCAAGAGGGTCTCTGGAAACACCATATATTTT.

The J gene is TRBJ2-3, the V gene TRBV11-2, with TRBD2 matching 11 bases. The CDR3 spans 17 residues. V was clipped by 5 bases and J by 3 bases; unmatched bases: 10. Germline loops: CDR1 SGHAT, CDR2 FQNNGV. CDR3 sequence reads: CASSIHTGTSGTDTQYF. As DNA, the CDR3 is TGTGCCAGCAGCATTCACACCGGGACTAGCGGAACAGATACGCAGTATTTT. The full variable domain, completed using reference TRBV11-2 and TRBJ2-3, is EAGVAQSPRYKIIEKRQSVAFWCNPISGHATLYWYQQILGQGPKLLIQFQNNGVVDDSQLPKDRFSAERLKGVDSTLKIQPAKLEDSAVYLCASSIHTGTSGTDTQYFGPGTRLTVL.

This chain uses TRBV2 with TRBJ2-1, with no clear D. Trimming pared 4 bases from V and 8 bases from J, leaving 12 bases between. Germline CDR1 reads SNHLY; CDR2 reads FYNNEI. The CDR3 spans 13 residues. The CDR3 nucleotides are TGTGCCAGCAGTGGGGAAGGGCGACATGAGCAGTTCTTC. Its translation: CASSGEGRHEQFF.

The V and J genes are TRBV5-1 and TRBJ2-1, with 7 bases that match TRBD1. V lost 0 bases to trimming and J lost 7 bases; unmatched junction nucleotides: 4. This CDR3 comprises 14 residues. CDR1 SGHRS and CDR2 YFSETQ come from the germline V gene. CDR3 loop: CASSLAQGENEQFF. CDR3 bases: TGCGCCAGCAGCTTGGCCCAGGGGGAAAATGAGCAGTTCTTC.

This clonotype appeared many times. The CDR3 is CASSEQGIFETQYF. The CDR3 bases are TGTGCCAGCAGCGAACAGGGGATTTTTGAGACCCAGTACTTC. V and J are TRBV7-2 and TRBJ2-5, with 7 nucleotides matching TRBD1. CDR3 length: 14 amino acids. The germline CDR1 and CDR2 sequences are SGHTA and FQGNSA. Trimming took 5 bases from V and 5 from J; bases not matched to a gene: 8.